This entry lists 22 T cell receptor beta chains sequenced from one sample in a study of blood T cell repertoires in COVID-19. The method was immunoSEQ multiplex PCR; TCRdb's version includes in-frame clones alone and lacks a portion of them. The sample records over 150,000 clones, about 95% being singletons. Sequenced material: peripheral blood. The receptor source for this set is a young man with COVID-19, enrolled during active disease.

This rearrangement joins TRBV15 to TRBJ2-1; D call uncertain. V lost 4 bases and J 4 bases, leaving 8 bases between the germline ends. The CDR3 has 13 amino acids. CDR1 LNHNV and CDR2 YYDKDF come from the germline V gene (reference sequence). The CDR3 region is CATSTYEYNEQFF. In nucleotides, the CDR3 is TGTGCCACCAGCACGTATGAGTACAATGAGCAGTTCTTC. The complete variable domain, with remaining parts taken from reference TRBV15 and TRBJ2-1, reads DAMVIQNPRYQVTQFGKPVTLSCSQTLNHNVMYWYQQKSSQAPKLLFHYYDKDFNNEADTPDNFQSRRPNTSFCFLDIRSPGLGDTAMYLCATSTYEYNEQFFGPGTRLTVL.

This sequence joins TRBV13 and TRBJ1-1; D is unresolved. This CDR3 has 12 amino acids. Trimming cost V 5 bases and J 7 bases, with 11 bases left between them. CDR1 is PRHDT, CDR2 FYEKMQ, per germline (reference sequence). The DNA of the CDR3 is TGTGCCAGCAGCCTACTCCGGGGTGAAGCTTTCTTT. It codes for CASSLLRGEAFF.

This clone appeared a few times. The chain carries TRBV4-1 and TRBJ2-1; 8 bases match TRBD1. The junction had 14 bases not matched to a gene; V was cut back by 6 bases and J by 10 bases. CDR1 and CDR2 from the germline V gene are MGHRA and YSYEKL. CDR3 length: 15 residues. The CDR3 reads CASSHYPGQAGEQFF. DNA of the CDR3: TGCGCCAGCAGTCATTATCCGGGACAGGCAGGAGAGCAGTTCTTC.

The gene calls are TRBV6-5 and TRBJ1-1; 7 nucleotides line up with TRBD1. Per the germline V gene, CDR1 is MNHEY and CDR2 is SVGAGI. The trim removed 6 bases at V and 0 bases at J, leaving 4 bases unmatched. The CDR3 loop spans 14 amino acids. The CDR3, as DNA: TGTGCCAGCAGCCGTGGGACAGTGAACACTGAAGCTTTCTTT. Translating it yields CASSRGTVNTEAFF.

The CDR3 spells CASRNTGSTEAFF. The CDR3 nucleotides read TGTGCCAGCAGGAATACAGGGAGCACTGAAGCTTTCTTT. The chain is built from TRBV12-3 or TRBV12-4 and TRBJ1-1, with D tentatively TRBD1 (6 bases). Between the trimmed V and J ends, which lost 6 bases and 4 bases, there was a span of 12 bases. There are 13 residues in the CDR3.

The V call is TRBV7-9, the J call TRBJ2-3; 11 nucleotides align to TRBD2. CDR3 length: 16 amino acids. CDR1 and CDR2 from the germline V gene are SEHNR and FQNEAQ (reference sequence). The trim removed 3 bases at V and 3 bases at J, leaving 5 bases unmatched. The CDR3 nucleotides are TGTGCCAGCAGCTTGATAGCGGGGGGGCAAACAGATACGCAGTATTTT. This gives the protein CASSLIAGGQTDTQYF.

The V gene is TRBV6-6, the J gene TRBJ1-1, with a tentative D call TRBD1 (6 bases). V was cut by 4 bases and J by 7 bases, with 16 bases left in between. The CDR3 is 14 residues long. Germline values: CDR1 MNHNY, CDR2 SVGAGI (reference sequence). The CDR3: CASSSLLTGVEAFF. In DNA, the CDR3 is TGTGCCAGCAGTTCCCTACTGACAGGCGTTGAAGCTTTCTTT.

The CDR3 protein is CASSIGGANGELFF. The CDR3 DNA follows: TGTGCCAGTAGTATTGGGGGGGCGAACGGGGAGCTGTTTTTT. V is TRBV19 and J is TRBJ2-2; a possible D gene is TRBD2 (7 bases). Germline V CDR1 and CDR2: LNHDA, SQIVND (reference sequence). This CDR3 is 14 amino acids long. V gave up 3 bases and J gave up 7 bases, with 12 bases separating them. The whole variable domain, remainder taken from reference TRBV19 and TRBJ2-2, is DGGITQSPKYLFRKEGQNVTLSCEQNLNHDAMYWYRQDPGQGLRLIYYSQIVNDFQKGDIAEGYSVSREKKESFPLTVTSAQKNPTAFYLCASSIGGANGELFFGEGSRLTVL.

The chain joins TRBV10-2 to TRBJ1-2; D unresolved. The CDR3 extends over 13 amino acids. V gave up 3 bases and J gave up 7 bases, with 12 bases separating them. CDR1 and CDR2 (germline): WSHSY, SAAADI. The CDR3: CASSDRVPGGYTF. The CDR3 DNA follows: TGCGCCAGCAGTGACCGGGTCCCGGGTGGCTACACCTTC.

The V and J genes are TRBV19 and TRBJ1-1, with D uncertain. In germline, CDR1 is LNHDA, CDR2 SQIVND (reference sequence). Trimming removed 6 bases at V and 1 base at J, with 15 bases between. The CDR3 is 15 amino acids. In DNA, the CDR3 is TGTGCCAGTAGCGGGATACTCGGGAAGAACACTGAAGCTTTCTTT. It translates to CASSGILGKNTEAFF.

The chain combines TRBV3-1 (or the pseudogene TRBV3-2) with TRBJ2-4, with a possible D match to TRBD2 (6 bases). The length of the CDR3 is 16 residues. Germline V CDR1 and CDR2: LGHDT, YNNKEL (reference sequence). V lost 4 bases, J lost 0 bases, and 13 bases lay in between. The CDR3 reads CASSLHSGLAKNIQYF. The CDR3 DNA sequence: TGTGCCAGCAGCCTTCATAGCGGTCTAGCCAAAAACATTCAGTACTTC.

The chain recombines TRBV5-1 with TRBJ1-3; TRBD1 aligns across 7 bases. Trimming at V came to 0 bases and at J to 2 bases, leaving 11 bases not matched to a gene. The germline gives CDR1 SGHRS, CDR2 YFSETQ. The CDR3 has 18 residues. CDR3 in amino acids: CASSLEQRGRRAGNTIYF. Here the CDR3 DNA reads TGCGCCAGCAGCTTGGAGCAAAGGGGGCGAAGGGCTGGAAACACCATATATTTT.

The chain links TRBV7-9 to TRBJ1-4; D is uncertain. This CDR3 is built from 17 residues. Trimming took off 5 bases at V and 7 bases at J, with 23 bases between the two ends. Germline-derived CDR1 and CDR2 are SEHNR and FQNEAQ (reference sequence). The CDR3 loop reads CASSPGPPGSTGEKLFF. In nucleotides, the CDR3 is TGTGCCAGCAGCCCCGGCCCCCCGGGTTCCACTGGTGAAAAACTGTTTTTT.

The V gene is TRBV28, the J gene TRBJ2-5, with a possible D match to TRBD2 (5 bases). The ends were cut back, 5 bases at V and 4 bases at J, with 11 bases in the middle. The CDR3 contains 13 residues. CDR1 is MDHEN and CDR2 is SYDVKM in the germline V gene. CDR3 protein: CASSLRRGETQYF. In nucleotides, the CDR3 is TGTGCCAGCAGTCTCCGACGGGGAGAGACCCAGTACTTC.

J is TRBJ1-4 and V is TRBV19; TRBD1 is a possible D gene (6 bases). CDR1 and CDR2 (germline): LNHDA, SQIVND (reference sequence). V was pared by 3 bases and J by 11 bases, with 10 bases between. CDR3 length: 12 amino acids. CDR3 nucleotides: TGTGCCAGTAGTATCACAGGGAAGAAACTGTTTTTT. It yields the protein CASSITGKKLFF.

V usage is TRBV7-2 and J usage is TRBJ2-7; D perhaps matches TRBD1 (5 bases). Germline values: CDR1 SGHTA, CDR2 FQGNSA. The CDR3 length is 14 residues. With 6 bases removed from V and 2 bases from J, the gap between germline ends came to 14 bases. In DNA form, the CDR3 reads TGTGCCAGCAGGGGCAGGGAAGTCCCCTACGAGCAGTACTTC. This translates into CASRGREVPYEQYF.

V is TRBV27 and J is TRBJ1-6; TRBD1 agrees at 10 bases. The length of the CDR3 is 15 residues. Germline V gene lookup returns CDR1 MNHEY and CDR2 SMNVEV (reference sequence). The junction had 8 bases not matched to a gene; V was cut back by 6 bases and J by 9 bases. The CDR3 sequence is CASSQRTGGGSPLHF. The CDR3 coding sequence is TGTGCCAGCAGCCAAAGGACAGGGGGAGGTTCACCCCTCCACTTT.

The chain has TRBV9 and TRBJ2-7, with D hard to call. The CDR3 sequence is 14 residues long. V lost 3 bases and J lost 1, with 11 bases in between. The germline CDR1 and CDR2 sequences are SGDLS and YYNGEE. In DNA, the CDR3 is TGTGCCAGCAGCGAGAGACATCGATCCTACGAGCAGTACTTC. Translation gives CASSERHRSYEQYF.

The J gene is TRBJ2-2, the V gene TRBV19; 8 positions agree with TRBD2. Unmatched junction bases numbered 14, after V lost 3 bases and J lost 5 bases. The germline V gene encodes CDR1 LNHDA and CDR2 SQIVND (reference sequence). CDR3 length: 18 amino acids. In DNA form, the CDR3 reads TGTGCCAGTAGTATTACGCGTCTGACGGGGGGGCGGACCGGGGAGCTGTTTTTT. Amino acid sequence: CASSITRLTGGRTGELFF. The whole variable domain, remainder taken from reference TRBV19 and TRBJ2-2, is DGGITQSPKYLFRKEGQNVTLSCEQNLNHDAMYWYRQDPGQGLRLIYYSQIVNDFQKGDIAEGYSVSREKKESFPLTVTSAQKNPTAFYLCASSITRLTGGRTGELFFGEGSRLTVL.

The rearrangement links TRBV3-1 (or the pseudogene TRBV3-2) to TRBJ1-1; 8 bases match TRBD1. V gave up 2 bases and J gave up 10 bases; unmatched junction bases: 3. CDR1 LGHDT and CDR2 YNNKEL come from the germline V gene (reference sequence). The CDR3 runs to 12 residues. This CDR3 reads CASSQQGAAAFF. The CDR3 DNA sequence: TGTGCCAGCAGCCAACAGGGGGCGGCAGCTTTCTTT.

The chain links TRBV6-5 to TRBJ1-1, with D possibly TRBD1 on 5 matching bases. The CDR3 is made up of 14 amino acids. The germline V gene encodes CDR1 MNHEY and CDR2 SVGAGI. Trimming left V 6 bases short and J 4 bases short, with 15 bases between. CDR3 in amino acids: CASSGTRGSTEAFF. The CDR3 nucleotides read TGTGCCAGCAGCGGGACTAGAGGGAGCACTGAAGCTTTCTTT.

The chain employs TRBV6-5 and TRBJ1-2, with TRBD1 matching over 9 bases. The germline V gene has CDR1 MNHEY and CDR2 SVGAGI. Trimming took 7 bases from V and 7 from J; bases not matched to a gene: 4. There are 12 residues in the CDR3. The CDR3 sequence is CASKMTGGGYTF. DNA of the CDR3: TGTGCCAGCAAGATGACAGGGGGTGGCTACACCTTC.